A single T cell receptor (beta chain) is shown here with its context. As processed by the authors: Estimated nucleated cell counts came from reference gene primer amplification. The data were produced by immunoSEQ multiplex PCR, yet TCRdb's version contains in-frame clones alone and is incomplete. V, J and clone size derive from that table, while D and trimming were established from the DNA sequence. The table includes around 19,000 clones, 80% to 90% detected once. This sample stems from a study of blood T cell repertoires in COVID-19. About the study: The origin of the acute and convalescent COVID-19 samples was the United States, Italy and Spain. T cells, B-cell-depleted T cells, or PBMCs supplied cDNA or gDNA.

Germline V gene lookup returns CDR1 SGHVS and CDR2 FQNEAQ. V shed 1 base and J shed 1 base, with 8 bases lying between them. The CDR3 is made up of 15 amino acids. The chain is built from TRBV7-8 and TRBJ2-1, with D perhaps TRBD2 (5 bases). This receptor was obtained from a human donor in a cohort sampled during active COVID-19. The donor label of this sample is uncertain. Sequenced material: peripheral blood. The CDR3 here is CASSLDGGSYNEQFF. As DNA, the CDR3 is TGTGCCAGCAGCTTAGACGGCGGGTCCTACAATGAGCAGTTCTTC. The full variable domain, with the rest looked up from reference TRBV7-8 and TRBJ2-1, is GAGVSQSPRYKVAKRGQDVALRCDPISGHVSLFWYQQALGQGPEFLTYFQNEAQLDKSGLPSDRFFAERPEGSVSTLKIQRTQQEDSAVYLCASSLDGGSYNEQFFGPGTRLTVL.